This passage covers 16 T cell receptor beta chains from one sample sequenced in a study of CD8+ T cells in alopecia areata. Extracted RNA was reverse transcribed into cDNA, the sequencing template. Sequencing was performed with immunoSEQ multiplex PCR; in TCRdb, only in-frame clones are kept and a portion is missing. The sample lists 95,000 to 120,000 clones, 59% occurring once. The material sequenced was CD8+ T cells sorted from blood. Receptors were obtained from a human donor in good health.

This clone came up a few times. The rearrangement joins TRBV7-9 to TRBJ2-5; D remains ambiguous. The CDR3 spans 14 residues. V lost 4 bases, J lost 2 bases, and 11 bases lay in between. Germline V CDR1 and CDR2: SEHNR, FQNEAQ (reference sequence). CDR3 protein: CASSYSQFQETQYF. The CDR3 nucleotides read TGTGCCAGCAGCTATAGTCAGTTTCAAGAGACCCAGTACTTC. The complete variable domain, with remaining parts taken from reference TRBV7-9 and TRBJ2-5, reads DTGVSQNPRHKITKRGQNVTFRCDPISEHNRLYWYRQTLGQGPEFLTYFQNEAQLEKSRLLSDRFSAERPKGSFSTLEIQRTEQGDSAMYLCASSYSQFQETQYFGPGTRLLVL.

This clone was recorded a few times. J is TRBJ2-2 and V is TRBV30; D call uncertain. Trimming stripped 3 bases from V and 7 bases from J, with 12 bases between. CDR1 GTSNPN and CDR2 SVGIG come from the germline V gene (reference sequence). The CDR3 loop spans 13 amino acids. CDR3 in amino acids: CAWSPSAGGELFF. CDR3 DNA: TGTGCCTGGAGCCCCAGCGCCGGCGGGGAGCTGTTTTTT.

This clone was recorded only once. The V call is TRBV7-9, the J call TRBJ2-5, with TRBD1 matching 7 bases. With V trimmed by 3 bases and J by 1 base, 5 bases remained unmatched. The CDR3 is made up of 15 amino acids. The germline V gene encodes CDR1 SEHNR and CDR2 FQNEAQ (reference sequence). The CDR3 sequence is CASSFTGAIQETQYF. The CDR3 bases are TGTGCCAGCAGCTTTACAGGGGCCATCCAAGAGACCCAGTACTTC.

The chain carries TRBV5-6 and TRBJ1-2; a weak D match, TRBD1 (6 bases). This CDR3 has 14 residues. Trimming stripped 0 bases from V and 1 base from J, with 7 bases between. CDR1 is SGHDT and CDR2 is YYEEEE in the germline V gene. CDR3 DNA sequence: TGTGCCAGCAGCTTGGAGGACAGTAACTATGGCTACACCTTC. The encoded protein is CASSLEDSNYGYTF. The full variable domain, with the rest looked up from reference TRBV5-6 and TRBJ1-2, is DAGVTQSPTHLIKTRGQQVTLRCSPKSGHDTVSWYQQALGQGPQFIFQYYEEEERQRGNFPDRFSGHQFPNYSSELNVNALLLGDSALYLCASSLEDSNYGYTFGSGTRLTVV.

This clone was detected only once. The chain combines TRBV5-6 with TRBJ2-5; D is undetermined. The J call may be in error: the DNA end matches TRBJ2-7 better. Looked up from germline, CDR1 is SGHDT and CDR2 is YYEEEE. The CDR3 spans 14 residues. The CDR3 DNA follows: TGTGCCAGCAGTTCCAGCTCCTTCCCCTACGAGCAGTACTTC. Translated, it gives CASSSSSFPYEQYF.

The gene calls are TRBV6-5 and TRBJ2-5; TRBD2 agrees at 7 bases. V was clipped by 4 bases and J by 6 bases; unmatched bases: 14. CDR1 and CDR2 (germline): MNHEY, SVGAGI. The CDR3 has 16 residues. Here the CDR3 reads CASSSPGGVASQTQYF. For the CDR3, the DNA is TGTGCCAGCAGTTCCCCGGGGGGAGTAGCGTCCCAGACCCAGTACTTC.

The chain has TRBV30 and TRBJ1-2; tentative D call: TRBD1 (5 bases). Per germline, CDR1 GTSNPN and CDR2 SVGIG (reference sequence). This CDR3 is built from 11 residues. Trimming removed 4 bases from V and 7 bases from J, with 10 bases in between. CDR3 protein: CAWNQGAGYTF. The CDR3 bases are TGTGCCTGGAATCAGGGAGCTGGCTACACCTTC.

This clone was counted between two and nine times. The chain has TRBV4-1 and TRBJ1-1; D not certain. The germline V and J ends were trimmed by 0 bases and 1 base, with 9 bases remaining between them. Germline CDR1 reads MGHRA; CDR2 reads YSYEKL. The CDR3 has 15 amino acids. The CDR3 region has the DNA TGCGCCAGCAGCCAAGAATGGGGAGGGAACACTGAAGCTTTCTTT. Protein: CASSQEWGGNTEAFF.

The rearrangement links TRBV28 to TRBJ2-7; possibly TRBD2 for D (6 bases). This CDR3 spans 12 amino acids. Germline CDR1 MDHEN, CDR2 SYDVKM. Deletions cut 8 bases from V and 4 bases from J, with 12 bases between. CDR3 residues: CASREPTYEQYF. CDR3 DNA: TGTGCCAGCCGGGAGCCAACGTACGAGCAGTACTTC. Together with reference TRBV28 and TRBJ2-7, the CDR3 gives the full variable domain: DVKVTQSSRYLVKRTGEKVFLECVQDMDHENMFWYRQDPGLGLRLIYFSYDVKMKEKGDIPEGYSVSREKKERFSLILESASTNQTSMYLCASREPTYEQYFGPGTRLTVT.

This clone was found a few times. DNA of the CDR3: TGTGCCAGCAGCTTAGCGGGACAGGGGACGGCCTCACCCCTCCACTTT. The encoded protein is CASSLAGQGTASPLHF. The gene calls are TRBV7-9 and TRBJ1-6, with 10 bases that match TRBD1. V trimming: 0 bases; J trimming: 10 bases; junction bases outside the gene matches: 6. CDR1 SEHNR and CDR2 FQNEAQ come from the germline V gene (reference sequence). The CDR3 spans 16 residues.

The CDR3 is CASMAKDSNEQFF. The CDR3 DNA is TGTGCCAGTATGGCGAAAGACAGCAATGAGCAGTTCTTC. The rearrangement joins TRBV19 to TRBJ2-1, with TRBD1 as a possible D gene (5 bases). V was cut by 7 bases and J by 6 bases, with 13 bases left in between. The germline gives CDR1 LNHDA, CDR2 SQIVND (reference sequence). The length of the CDR3 is 13 residues.

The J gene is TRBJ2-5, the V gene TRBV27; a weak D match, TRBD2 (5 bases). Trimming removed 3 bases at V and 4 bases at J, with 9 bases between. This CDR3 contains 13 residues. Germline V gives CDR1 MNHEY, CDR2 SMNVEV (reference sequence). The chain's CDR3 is CASSLGRRETQYF. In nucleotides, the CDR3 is TGTGCCAGCAGTTTGGGGAGACGAGAGACCCAGTACTTC.

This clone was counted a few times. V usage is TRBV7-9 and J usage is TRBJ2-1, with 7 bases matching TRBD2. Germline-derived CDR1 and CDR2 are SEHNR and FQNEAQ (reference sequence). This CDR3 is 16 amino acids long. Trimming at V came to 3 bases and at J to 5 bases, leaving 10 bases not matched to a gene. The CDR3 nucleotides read TGTGCCAGCAGCTTCATACCGGGACTAATAAACAATGAGCAGTTCTTC. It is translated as CASSFIPGLINNEQFF.

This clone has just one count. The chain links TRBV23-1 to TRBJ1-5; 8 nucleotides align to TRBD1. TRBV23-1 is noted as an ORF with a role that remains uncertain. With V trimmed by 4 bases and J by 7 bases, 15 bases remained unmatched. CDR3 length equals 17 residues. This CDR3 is CASSPTTGEIPLQPQHF. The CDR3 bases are TGCGCCAGCAGTCCCACGACAGGGGAGATCCCCTTGCAGCCCCAGCATTTT.

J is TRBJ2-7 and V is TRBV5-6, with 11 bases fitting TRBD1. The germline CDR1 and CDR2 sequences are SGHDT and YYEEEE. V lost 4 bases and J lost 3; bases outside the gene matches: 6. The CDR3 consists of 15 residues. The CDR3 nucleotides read TGTGCCAGCAGCAAGGGACAGGGGGAGTACTACGAGCAGTACTTC. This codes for CASSKGQGEYYEQYF. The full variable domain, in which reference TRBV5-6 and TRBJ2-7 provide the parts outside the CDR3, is DAGVTQSPTHLIKTRGQQVTLRCSPKSGHDTVSWYQQALGQGPQFIFQYYEEEERQRGNFPDRFSGHQFPNYSSELNVNALLLGDSALYLCASSKGQGEYYEQYFGPGTRLTVT.

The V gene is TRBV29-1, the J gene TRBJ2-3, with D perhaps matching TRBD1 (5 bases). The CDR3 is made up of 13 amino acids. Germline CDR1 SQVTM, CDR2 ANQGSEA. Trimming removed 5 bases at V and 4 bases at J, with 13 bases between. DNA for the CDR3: TGCAGCGTTCATGGGGCTGGCCCAGATACGCAGTATTTT. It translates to CSVHGAGPDTQYF.